The 21 T cell receptor beta chains presented below share a single source sample, sequenced in a study of shared clonotypes between healthy human individuals. In the naive CD8 group, cells lacked CD45RO and were positively selected for CCR7, so terminally differentiated effector memory CD45RA+ cells were left out. Data came from immunoSEQ multiplex PCR; TCRdb stores just in-frame clones and leaves some out. The data hold around 580,000 clones, with 95% to 98% observed a single time. The material sequenced was naive CD8+ T cells sorted from blood. These receptor sequences come from a man aged 30-40 years in good health.

The chain couples TRBV6-1 to TRBJ2-1; 10 bases are shared with TRBD1. This CDR3 is 15 amino acids long. V lost 4 bases to trimming and J lost 9 bases; unmatched junction nucleotides: 9. Germline values: CDR1 MNHNS, CDR2 SASEGT. The chain's CDR3 is CASSVFGQGVPEQFF. The CDR3 DNA sequence: TGTGCCAGCAGTGTGTTCGGACAGGGGGTCCCTGAGCAGTTCTTC.

The CDR3 DNA is TGTGCCAGCAGCTTATTGGCAGGGGAATCCTATGGCTACACCTTC. This sequence encodes CASSLLAGESYGYTF. V and J are TRBV11-2 and TRBJ1-2; D is possibly TRBD1 (6 bases). Trimming cost V 2 bases and J 4 bases, with 14 bases left between them. Germline V gene lookup returns CDR1 SGHAT and CDR2 FQNNGV. The CDR3 has 15 amino acids.

The gene calls are TRBV28 and TRBJ2-7; 12 positions agree with TRBD2. Germline trimming cut 11 bases from V and 4 bases from J; bases unmatched to any gene: 6. This CDR3 has 13 amino acids. The V gene's germline CDR1 is MDHEN and CDR2 SYDVKM. In DNA form, the CDR3 reads TGTGCCGCTGGACTAGCGGGAAGGTACGAGCAGTACTTC. The encoded protein is CAAGLAGRYEQYF.

This chain uses TRBV7-8 with TRBJ2-3; TRBD1 aligns across 12 bases. The CDR3 has 15 amino acids. Losses at the gene ends were 4 bases for V and 11 bases for J; bases not matched to a gene: 10. Germline CDR1 reads SGHVS; CDR2 reads FQNEAQ. CDR3 residues: CASSSGTGGGRGQYF. CDR3 sequence (DNA): TGTGCCAGCAGCTCCGGGACAGGGGGCGGAAGAGGGCAGTATTTT.

The chain recombines TRBV11-2 with TRBJ1-5; D perhaps matches TRBD1 (6 bases). The germline V gene encodes CDR1 SGHAT and CDR2 FQNNGV. Between the trimmed V and J ends, which lost 5 bases and 3 bases, there was a span of 11 bases. CDR3 size: 14 residues. The CDR3 DNA sequence: TGTGCCAGCAGCATGGACAGAAACAATCAGCCCCAGCATTTT. It encodes CASSMDRNNQPQHF.

V and J are TRBV28 and TRBJ2-3; D unresolved. Germline V gene lookup returns CDR1 MDHEN and CDR2 SYDVKM. CDR3 length: 13 residues. The germline V and J ends were trimmed by 2 bases and 10 bases, with 13 bases remaining between them. CDR3 nucleotide sequence: TGTGCCAGCAGTTTAAGTAGTAGTTCGGCGCAGTATTTT. It codes for CASSLSSSSAQYF.

The chain carries TRBV7-9 and TRBJ1-2; TRBD1 agrees at 10 bases. The germline gives CDR1 SEHNR, CDR2 FQNEAQ (reference sequence). V shed 5 bases and J 0 bases; nucleotides not matched to a gene: 9. This CDR3 contains 17 residues. CDR3 nucleotides: TGTGCCAGCAGCGGAGGGACAGGGGCCGGAGCTAACTATGGCTACACCTTC. Translating it yields CASSGGTGAGANYGYTF.

This clone was counted a single time. The chain has TRBV10-2 and TRBJ2-7, with 8 bases fitting TRBD2. Germline CDR1 WSHSY, CDR2 SAAADI. CDR3 length equals 13 residues. The V and J ends lost 10 bases and 6 bases, in that order; junction bases with no gene match: 11. The CDR3 protein is CATGLAEVSEQYF. The CDR3 DNA sequence: TGCGCCACCGGACTAGCTGAGGTGAGCGAGCAGTACTTC.

This rearrangement joins TRBV28 to TRBJ2-3; 9 bases align to TRBD2. This CDR3 is 15 amino acids long. Germline V CDR1 and CDR2: MDHEN, SYDVKM. Trimming removed 7 bases from V and 3 bases from J; junction bases left unmatched: 8. The CDR3 is CASNEEREVTDTQYF. The DNA for the CDR3 is TGTGCCAGCAACGAGGAGCGGGAGGTAACAGATACGCAGTATTTT.

The V call is TRBV29-1, the J call TRBJ2-1; TRBD1 aligns across 10 bases. The CDR3 loop spans 17 amino acids. Germline values: CDR1 SQVTM, CDR2 ANQGSEA. With 6 bases clipped from V and 6 bases from J, the junction kept 17 bases outside the gene matches. CDR3 region: CSVAGTGDGILFNEQFF. The DNA for the CDR3 is TGCAGCGTAGCCGGGACAGGGGACGGGATACTATTCAATGAGCAGTTCTTC.

This chain joins TRBV14 and TRBJ2-7; 7 bases align to TRBD2. After removal of 2 bases from V and 1 base from J, the junction contained 2 bases not matched to a gene. The CDR3 runs to 14 residues. Germline V gives CDR1 SGHDN, CDR2 FVKESK. The CDR3 DNA reads as TGTGCCAGCAGCCAACCTAGCGGATCCTACGAGCAGTACTTC. Protein sequence: CASSQPSGSYEQYF.

The chain joins TRBV7-9 to TRBJ1-3; 8 positions match TRBD1. This CDR3 region has 16 residues. V shed 5 bases and J 0 bases; nucleotides not matched to a gene: 6. Germline CDR1 reads SEHNR; CDR2 reads FQNEAQ (reference sequence). DNA of the CDR3: TGTGCCAGCAGCCCCCCCGGGACAGGCTCTGGAAACACCATATATTTT. This codes for CASSPPGTGSGNTIYF.

V is TRBV5-6 and J is TRBJ2-7; 9 bases match TRBD1. Germline lookup yields CDR1 SGHDT and CDR2 YYEEEE. The V segment lost 0 bases and the J segment 6 bases; nucleotides outside the gene matches: 10. CDR3 length equals 16 residues. CDR3 bases: TGTGCCAGCAGCTTGGCGGGCTTTGGACAGGGGTCCGAGCAGTACTTC. Translating it yields CASSLAGFGQGSEQYF.

The chain joins TRBV19 to TRBJ2-2, with TRBD1 as a possible D gene (6 bases). Germline V gene data show CDR1 as LNHDA and CDR2 as SQIVND (reference sequence). The CDR3 is made up of 18 amino acids. With 2 bases removed from V and 4 bases from J, the gap between germline ends came to 20 bases. The CDR3 is CASSISLWDNGATGELFF. The CDR3 nucleotides are TGTGCCAGTAGTATAAGTCTTTGGGACAATGGGGCCACCGGGGAGCTGTTTTTT.

The gene calls are TRBV6-5 and TRBJ2-7; weak D call: TRBD2 (6 bases). Trimming took 2 bases from V and 11 from J, leaving 16 bases between them. Germline V CDR1 and CDR2: MNHEY, SVGAGI. The CDR3 sequence is 13 residues long. CDR3 coding DNA: TGTGCCAGCAGTTACACTCAGACTAGAAATAAGTACTTC. It is translated as CASSYTQTRNKYF.

The CDR3 is CASSQEDTGGSLYYEQYF. The CDR3 bases are TGTGCCAGCAGCCAAGAAGACACAGGAGGTAGTCTTTACTACGAGCAGTACTTC. The chain combines TRBV4-2 with TRBJ2-7; the D gene could be TRBD1 or TRBD2 (5 bases each). Trimming took off 0 bases at V and 3 bases at J, with 21 bases between the two ends. The CDR3 is made up of 18 amino acids. Germline V gene sequence: CDR1 LGHNA, CDR2 YNFKEQ.

This chain uses TRBV7-9 with TRBJ2-1; 10 bases are a match to TRBD2. The trim removed 6 bases at V and 1 base at J, leaving 12 bases unmatched. The CDR3 spans 18 residues. The germline V gene has CDR1 SEHNR and CDR2 FQNEAQ (reference sequence). CDR3 protein: CASRNGASGSGSYNEQFF. The CDR3 DNA follows: TGTGCCAGCAGGAACGGGGCTAGCGGGAGTGGTTCCTACAATGAGCAGTTCTTC.

The chain uses TRBV4-1 and TRBJ2-3; D uncertain. Trimming cost V 1 base and J 10 bases, with 24 bases left between them. The germline gives CDR1 MGHRA, CDR2 YSYEKL. The CDR3 sequence is 17 residues long. The CDR3, as DNA: TGCGCCAGCAGCCAAGGAGGTGGAATTGCCCACACCGGAGCGCAGTATTTT. Translating gives CASSQGGGIAHTGAQYF.

The genes are TRBV28 and TRBJ1-2, with unresolved D. V lost 5 bases to trimming and J lost 8 bases, with 15 bases between them. CDR1 is MDHEN and CDR2 is SYDVKM in the germline V gene. This CDR3 spans 13 amino acids. CDR3 loop: CASSHSSRGGYTF. In DNA, the CDR3 is TGTGCCAGCAGTCATAGTTCTAGAGGAGGCTACACCTTC.

The V call is TRBV7-3, the J call TRBJ2-7, with 8 bases aligning to TRBD1. CDR3 length: 14 residues. V was clipped by 5 bases and J by 7 bases; unmatched bases: 10. CDR1 SGHTA and CDR2 FQGTGA come from the germline V gene. The chain's CDR3 is CASSPGTGPWEQYF. The DNA for the CDR3 is TGTGCCAGCAGCCCCGGGACAGGCCCCTGGGAGCAGTACTTC.

The chain has TRBV19 and TRBJ2-1; the match to TRBD1 covers 7 bases. V was clipped by 5 bases and J by 4 bases; unmatched bases: 8. Germline values: CDR1 LNHDA, CDR2 SQIVND (reference sequence). The CDR3 has 15 residues. The CDR3 bases are TGTGCCAGTAGTGCCCGGGACAGCCGATACAATGAGCAGTTCTTC. Translation: CASSARDSRYNEQFF.